This record concerns one T cell receptor beta chain sequence. This sample is drawn from a study of blood T cell repertoires in COVID-19. Study context: The study drew acute and convalescent COVID-19 samples from the United States, Italy and Spain.

Assay used: immunoSEQ multiplex PCR; TCRdb lists only in-frame clones, some missing. The table lists about 98,000 clones, 82% of them singletons. Trimming at V came to 6 bases and at J to 7 bases, leaving 2 bases not matched to a gene. Germline CDR1 and CDR2: KGHDR and SFDVKD. The CDR3 runs to 14 residues. The receptor was isolated from a man older than 75 with acute or convalescent COVID-19. The genes are TRBV24-1 and TRBJ1-6, with 10 bases that match TRBD1. The sequencing sample was made of peripheral blood. The CDR3 spells CATSQGQGNSPLHF. The CDR3 DNA reads as TGTGCCACCAGTCAGGGACAGGGGAATTCACCCCTCCACTTT.